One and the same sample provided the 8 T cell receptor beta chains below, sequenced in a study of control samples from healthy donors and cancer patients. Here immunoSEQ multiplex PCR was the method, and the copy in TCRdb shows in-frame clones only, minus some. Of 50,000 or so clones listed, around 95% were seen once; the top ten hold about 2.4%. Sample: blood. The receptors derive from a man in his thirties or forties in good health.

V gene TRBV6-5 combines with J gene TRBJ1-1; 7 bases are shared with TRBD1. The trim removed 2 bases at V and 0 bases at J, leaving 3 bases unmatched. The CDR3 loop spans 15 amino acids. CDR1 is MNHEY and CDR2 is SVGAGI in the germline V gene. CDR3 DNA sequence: TGTGCCAGCAGTTACGGGGGACAGCTGAACACTGAAGCTTTCTTT. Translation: CASSYGGQLNTEAFF.

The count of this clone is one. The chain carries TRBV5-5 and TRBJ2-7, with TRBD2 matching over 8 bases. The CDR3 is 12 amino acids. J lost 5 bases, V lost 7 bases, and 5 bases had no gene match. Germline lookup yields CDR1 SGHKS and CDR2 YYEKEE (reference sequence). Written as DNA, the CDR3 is TGTGCCAGCCAAAGACTAGCGAACGAGCAGTACTTC. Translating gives CASQRLANEQYF.

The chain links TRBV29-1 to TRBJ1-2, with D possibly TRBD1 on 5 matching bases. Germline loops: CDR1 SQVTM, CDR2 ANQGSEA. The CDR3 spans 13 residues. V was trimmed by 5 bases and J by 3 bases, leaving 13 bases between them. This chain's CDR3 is CSVFRVGHYGYTF. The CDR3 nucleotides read TGCAGCGTTTTCAGGGTGGGTCACTATGGCTACACCTTC.

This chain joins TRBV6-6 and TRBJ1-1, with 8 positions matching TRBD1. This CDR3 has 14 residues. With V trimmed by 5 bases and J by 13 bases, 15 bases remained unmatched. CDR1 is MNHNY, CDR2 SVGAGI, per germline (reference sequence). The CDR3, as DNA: TGTGCCAGCAGTCTAACCAGGACAGGGCGTAAGTATTTCTTT. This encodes CASSLTRTGRKYFF.

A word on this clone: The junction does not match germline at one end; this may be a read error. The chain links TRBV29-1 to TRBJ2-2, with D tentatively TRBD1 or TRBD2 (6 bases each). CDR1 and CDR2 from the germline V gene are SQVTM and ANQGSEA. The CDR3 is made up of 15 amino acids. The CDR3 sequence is CSVEGGTPEVGELFF. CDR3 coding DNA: TGCAGCGTCGAAGGGGGGACACCAGAGGTCGGGGAGCTGTTTTTT.

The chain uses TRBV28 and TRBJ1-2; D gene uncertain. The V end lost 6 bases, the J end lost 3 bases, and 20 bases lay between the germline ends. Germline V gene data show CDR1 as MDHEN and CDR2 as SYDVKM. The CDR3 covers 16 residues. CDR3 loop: CASSRGVGFDDYGYTF. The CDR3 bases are TGTGCCAGCAGCCGCGGGGTCGGGTTTGATGACTATGGCTACACCTTC.

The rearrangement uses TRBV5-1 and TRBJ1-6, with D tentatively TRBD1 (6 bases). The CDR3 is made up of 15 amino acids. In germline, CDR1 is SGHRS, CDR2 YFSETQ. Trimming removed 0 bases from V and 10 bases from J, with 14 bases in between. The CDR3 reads CASSLEAGRGSPLHF. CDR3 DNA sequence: TGCGCCAGCAGCTTGGAGGCGGGGAGGGGGTCACCCCTCCACTTT.

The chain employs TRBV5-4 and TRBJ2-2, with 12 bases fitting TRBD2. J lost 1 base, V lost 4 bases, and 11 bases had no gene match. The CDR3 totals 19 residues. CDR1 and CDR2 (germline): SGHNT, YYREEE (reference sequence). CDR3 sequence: CASSVGRGLAGLNTGELFF. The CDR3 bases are TGTGCCAGCAGCGTAGGGAGAGGACTAGCGGGATTGAACACCGGGGAGCTGTTTTTT.